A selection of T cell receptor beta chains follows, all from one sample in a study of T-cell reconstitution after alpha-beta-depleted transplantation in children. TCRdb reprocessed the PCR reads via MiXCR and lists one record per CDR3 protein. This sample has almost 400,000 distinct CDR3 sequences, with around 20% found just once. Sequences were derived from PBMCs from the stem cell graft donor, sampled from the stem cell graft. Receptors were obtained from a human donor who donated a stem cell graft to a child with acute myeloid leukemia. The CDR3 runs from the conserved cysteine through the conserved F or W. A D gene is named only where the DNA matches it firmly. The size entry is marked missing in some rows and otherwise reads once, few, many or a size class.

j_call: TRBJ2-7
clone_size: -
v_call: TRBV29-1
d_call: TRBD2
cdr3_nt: TGCAGCGTTGAATCGCTCGGGACTAGCGGGAGCAAGAAACAATTGCTTGAGCAGTACTTC
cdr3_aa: CSVESLGTSGSKKQLLEQYF

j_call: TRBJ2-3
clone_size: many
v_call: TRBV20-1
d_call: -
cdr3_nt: TGCAGTGCTCCCCCCGGGGGAGTCGTAGCAGATACGCAGTATTTT
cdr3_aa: CSAPPGGVVADTQYF

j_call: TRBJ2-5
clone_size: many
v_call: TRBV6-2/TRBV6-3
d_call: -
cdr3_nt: TGTGCCAGCAGCAACCCTCGAGGGGGGCCGGAGACCCAGTACTTC
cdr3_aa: CASSNPRGGPETQYF

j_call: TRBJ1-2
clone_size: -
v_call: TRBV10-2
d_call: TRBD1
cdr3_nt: TGCGCCAGCAGTCAAGGGACAGCTGGTGGCTACACCTTC
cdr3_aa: CASSQGTAGGYTF

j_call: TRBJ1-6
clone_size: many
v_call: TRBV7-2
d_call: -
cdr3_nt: TGTGCCAGCAGCTTAGGGGGGCAGGGTGCCAATTCACCCCTCCACTTT
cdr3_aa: CASSLGGQGANSPLHF

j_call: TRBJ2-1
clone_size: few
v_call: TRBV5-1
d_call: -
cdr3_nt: TGCGCCAGCAGCTTGCGGGGACTCAAAAGCTCCTACAATGAGCAGTTCTTC
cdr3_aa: CASSLRGLKSSYNEQFF

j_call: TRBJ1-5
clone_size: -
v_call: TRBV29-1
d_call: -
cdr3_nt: TGCAGCGTTTCCAGGGGCCACAATCAGCCCCAGCATTTT
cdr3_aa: CSVSRGHNQPQHF

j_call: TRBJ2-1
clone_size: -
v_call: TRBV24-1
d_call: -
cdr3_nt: TGTGCCACCAGTGATCGTATGAGGGGGGTTAAGCAGTTCTTC
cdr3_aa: CATSDRMRGVKQFF

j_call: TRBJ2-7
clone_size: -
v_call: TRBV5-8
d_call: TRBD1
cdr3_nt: TGTGCCAGCAGCCACGACAGGGCTCGGCAGTACTTC
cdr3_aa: CASSHDRARQYF

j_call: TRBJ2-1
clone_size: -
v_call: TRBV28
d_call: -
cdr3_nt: TGTGCCAGCAGTTTGGATGCTGGGCTAAGAGGGATAGGGTACAATGAGCAGTTCTTC
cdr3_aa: CASSLDAGLRGIGYNEQFF

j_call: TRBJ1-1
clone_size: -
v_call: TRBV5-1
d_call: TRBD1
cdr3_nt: TGCGCCAGCAGCCCCACGGACAGGGGAGTAGGAGCTTTCTTT
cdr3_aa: CASSPTDRGVGAFF

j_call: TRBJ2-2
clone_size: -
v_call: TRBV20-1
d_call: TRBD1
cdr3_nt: TGCAGTGCTAGCCCACAGGGGGCCTCGAACACCGGGGAGCTGTTTTTT
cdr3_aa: CSASPQGASNTGELFF

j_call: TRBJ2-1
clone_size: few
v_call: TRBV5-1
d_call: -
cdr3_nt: TGCGCCAGCACCCTACAAGAACGGCAACTTGGACATGAGCAGTTCTTC
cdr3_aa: CASTLQERQLGHEQFF

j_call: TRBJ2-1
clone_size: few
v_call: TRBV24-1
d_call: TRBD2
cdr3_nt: TGTGCCACCAGTGATTTGGCTAGCGGGGACTACAATGAGCAGTTCTTC
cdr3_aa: CATSDLASGDYNEQFF

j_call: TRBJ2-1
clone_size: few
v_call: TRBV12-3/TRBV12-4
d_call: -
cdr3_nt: TGTGCCAGCAGTTTGGGGCTTGTTGAGCAGTTCTTC
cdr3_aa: CASSLGLVEQFF

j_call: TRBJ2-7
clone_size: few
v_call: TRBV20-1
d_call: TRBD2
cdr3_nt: TGCAGTGCCCAGGGAGGGGAGATCGGCTACGAGCAGTACTTC
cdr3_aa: CSAQGGEIGYEQYF

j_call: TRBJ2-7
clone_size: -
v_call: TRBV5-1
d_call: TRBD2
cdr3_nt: TGCGCCAGCAGCTCACTAGACGGGAGGACCATCGAGCAGTACTTC
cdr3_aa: CASSSLDGRTIEQYF

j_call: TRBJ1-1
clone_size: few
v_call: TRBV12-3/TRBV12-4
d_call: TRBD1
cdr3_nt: TGTGCCAGCAGTCCCTGGGACAGTGAAGCTTTCTTT
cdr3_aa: CASSPWDSEAFF

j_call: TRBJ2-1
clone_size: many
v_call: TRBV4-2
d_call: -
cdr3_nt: TGTGCCAGCAGCCTTAGCGGAGGGGGCTCCTACAATGAGCAGTTCTTC
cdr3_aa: CASSLSGGGSYNEQFF

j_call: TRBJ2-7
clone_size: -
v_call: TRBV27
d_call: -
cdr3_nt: TGTGCCAGCAGATCTGGGACATTCTCCTACGAGCAGTACTTC
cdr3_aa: CASRSGTFSYEQYF

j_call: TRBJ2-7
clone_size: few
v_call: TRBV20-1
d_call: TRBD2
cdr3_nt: TGCAGTGCGGAGCCCGGGGGACAGCGGGAGGGAAGGGAGCAGTACTTC
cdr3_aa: CSAEPGGQREGREQYF

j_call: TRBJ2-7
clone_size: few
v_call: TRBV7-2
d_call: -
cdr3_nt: TGTGCCAGCAGCTTAGACTGGGGGGACGAGCAGTACTTC
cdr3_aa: CASSLDWGDEQYF

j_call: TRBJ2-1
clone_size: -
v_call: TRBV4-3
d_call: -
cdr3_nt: TGCGCCAGCAGCCAAGATGAGGGGGGGAGGGCCAAGAATGAGCAGTTCTTC
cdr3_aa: CASSQDEGGRAKNEQFF

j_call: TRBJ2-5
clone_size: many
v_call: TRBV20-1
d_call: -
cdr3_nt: TGCAGTGCTAGAGCCCAGTGGGAAGAGACCCAGTACTTC
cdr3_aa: CSARAQWEETQYF

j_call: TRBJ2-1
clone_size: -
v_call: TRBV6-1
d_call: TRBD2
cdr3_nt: TGTGCCAGTGGGGGGGGACTCCCTGGGAGCAATGAGCAGTTCTTC
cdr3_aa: CASGGGLPGSNEQFF

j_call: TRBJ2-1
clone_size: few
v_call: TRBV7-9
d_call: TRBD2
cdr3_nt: TGTGCCAGCAGCCAAACGACTAGCGGGTACAATGAGCAGTTCTTC
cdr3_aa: CASSQTTSGYNEQFF

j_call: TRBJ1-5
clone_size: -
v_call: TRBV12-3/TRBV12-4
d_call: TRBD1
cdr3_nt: TGTGCCAGCAGTATGACAGGGGGCAGGGCTCAGCCCCAGCATTTT
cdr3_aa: CASSMTGGRAQPQHF

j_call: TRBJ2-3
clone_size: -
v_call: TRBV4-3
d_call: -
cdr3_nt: TGCGCCAGCAGCCAAGAGTACTCTGCGTCCGGCACAGATACGCAGTATTTT
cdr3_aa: CASSQEYSASGTDTQYF

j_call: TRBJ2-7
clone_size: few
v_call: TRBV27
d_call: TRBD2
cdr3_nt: TGTGCCAGCAAGACTAGCGGCGCATCCTACGAGCAGTACTTC
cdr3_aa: CASKTSGASYEQYF

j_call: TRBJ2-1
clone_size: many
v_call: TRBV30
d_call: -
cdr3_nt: TGTGCCTGGAGTGTACTTAACGATGAGCAGTTCTTC
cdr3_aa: CAWSVLNDEQFF

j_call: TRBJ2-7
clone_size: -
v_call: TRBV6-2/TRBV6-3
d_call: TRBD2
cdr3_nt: TGTGCCAGCAGTTGGGGACTAGCGGGAACCTACGAGCAGTACTTC
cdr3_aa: CASSWGLAGTYEQYF

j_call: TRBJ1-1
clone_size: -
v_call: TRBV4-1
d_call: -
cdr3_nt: TGCGCCAGCAGCCAAGATTTTACGGCTACTGTCACTGAAGCTTTCTTT
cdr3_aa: CASSQDFTATVTEAFF

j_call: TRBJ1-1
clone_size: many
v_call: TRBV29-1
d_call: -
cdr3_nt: TGCAGCGTTCGCCCGGACACCTTGAACACTGAAGCTTTCTTT
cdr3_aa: CSVRPDTLNTEAFF

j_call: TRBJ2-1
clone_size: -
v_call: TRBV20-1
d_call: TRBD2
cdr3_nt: TGCAGTGCTAGAGGACTAGCGGAGGGGAATGAGCAGTTCTTC
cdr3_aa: CSARGLAEGNEQFF

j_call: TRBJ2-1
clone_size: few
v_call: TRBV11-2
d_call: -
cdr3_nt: TGTGCCAGCAGCCAAGAATGGGGGACCCTCAATGAGCAGTTCTTC
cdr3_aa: CASSQEWGTLNEQFF

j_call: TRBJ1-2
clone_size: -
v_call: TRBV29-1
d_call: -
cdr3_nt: TGCAGCGTGGCCGCAGGGACCTATGGCTACACCTTC
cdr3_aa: CSVAAGTYGYTF

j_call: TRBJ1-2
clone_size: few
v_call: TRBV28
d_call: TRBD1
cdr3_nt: TGTGCCAGCAGTCCGCGAACAGGGGTAGAGGGCTACACCTTC
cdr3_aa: CASSPRTGVEGYTF

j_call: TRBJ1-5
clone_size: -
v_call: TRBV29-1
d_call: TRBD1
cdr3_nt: TGCAGCGTTACCGGGACAGGGGACAATCAGCCCCAGCATTTT
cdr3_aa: CSVTGTGDNQPQHF

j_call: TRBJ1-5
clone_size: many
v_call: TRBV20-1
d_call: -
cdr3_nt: TGCAGTGCCCCTGGGGGGGCCAATCAGCCCCAGCATTTT
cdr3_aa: CSAPGGANQPQHF

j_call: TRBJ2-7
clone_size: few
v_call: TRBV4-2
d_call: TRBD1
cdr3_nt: TGTGCCAGCAGCCCTGACAGGGGAGGATCCTACGAGCAGTACTTC
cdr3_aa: CASSPDRGGSYEQYF

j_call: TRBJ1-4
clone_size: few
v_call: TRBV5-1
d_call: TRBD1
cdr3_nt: TGCGCCAGCAGGGATACAGGGGTCACTAATGAAAAACTGTTTTTT
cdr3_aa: CASRDTGVTNEKLFF

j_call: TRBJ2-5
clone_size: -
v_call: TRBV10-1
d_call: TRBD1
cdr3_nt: TGCGCCAGGAAGATAATCTTGGACAGGGGGTTACCTGAGACCCAGTACTTC
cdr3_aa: CARKIILDRGLPETQYF

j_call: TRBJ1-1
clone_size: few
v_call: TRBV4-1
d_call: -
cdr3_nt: TGCGCCAGCAGCCAAGATCTTAGGGTCAGGAACACTGAAGCTTTCTTT
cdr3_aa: CASSQDLRVRNTEAFF

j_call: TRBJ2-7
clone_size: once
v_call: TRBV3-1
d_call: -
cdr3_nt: TGTGCCAGCAGCCAAGCTTACAGGGAAGGCTACGAGCAGTACTTC
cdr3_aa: CASSQAYREGYEQYF

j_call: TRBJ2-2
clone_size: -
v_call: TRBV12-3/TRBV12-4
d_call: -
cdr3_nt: TGTGCCAGCAGTTTAGATGGGGACACCGGGGAGCTGTTTTTT
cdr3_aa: CASSLDGDTGELFF

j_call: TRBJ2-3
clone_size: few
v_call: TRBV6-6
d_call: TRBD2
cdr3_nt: TGTGCCAGCTTAGCGGGATCCCCAGATACGCAGTATTTT
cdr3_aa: CASLAGSPDTQYF

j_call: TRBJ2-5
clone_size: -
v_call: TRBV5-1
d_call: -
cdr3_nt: TGCGCCAGCAGCTTAGGAGGGCCTGTTGAGGTGGAGACCCAGTACTTC
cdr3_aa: CASSLGGPVEVETQYF

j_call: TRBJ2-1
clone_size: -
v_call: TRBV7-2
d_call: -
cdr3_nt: TGTGCCAGCAGCTTAATGGACGCCAGCATCTACAATGAGCAGTTCTTC
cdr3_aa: CASSLMDASIYNEQFF

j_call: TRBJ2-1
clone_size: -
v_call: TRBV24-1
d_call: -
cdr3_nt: TGTGCCACCACAAACGGGAGAGAGCAGTTCTTC
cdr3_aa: CATTNGREQFF

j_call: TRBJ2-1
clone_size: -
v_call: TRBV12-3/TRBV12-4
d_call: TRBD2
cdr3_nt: TGTGCCAGCAGTTCGGGACTAGCGGGAGGAATGGTCTACAATGAGCAGTTCTTC
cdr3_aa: CASSSGLAGGMVYNEQFF

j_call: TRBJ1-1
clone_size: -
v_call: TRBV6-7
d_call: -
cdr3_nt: TGTGCCAGCAGTTATACGAGTCCTGACACTGAAGCTTTCTTT
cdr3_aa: CASSYTSPDTEAFF

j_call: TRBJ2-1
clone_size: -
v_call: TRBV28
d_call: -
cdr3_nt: TGTGCCAGCAGTTTGAGGTACGGCGGGCCCGATTCCTACAATGAGCAGTTCTTC
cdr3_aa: CASSLRYGGPDSYNEQFF

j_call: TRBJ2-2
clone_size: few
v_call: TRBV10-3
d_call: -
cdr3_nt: TGTGCCATCAGTGCTGTGGCCAACACCGGGGAGCTGTTTTTT
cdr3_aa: CAISAVANTGELFF

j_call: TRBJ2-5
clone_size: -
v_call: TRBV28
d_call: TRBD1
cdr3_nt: TGTGCCAGCAGTTCGGGACAGCAACAAGAGACCCAGTACTTC
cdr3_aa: CASSSGQQQETQYF